The 21 T cell receptor beta chains listed next were all sequenced from one sample in a study of cytomegalovirus exposure and HLA in healthy donors. Some clones are missing from TCRdb's copy, which holds only in-frame ones; the method was immunoSEQ multiplex PCR. This table has about 110,000 clones, about 85% appearing once. Specimen: PBMCs. All receptors derive from a woman aged 18-30 years in good health and CMV-seronegative.

The chain combines TRBV2 with TRBJ2-5; 11 bases line up with TRBD1. The ends lost 1 base at V and 4 bases at J; junction bases unmatched: 8. The V gene's germline CDR1 is SNHLY and CDR2 FYNNEI. This CDR3 region has 17 residues. DNA of the CDR3: TGTGCCAGCAGTGAAGTCGGGACAGGGGGTGAAGTAGAGACCCAGTACTTC. It yields the protein CASSEVGTGGEVETQYF.

J is TRBJ2-2 and V is TRBV30; no firm D call. Germline V gene data show CDR1 as GTSNPN and CDR2 as SVGIG (reference sequence). The CDR3 sequence is 13 residues long. Trimming stripped 5 bases from V and 6 bases from J, with 13 bases between. CDR3 loop: CAWGPGVAGELFF. The CDR3 DNA reads as TGTGCCTGGGGCCCTGGAGTGGCCGGGGAGCTGTTTTTT.

This sequence joins TRBV28 and TRBJ2-7; perhaps TRBD1 as D (5 bases). CDR3 size: 14 residues. Germline assignment: CDR1 MDHEN and CDR2 SYDVKM. Trimming took off 6 bases at V and 5 bases at J, with 17 bases between the two ends. The CDR3 protein is CASRRQFPPDEQYF. The CDR3 nucleotides are TGTGCCAGCAGACGACAGTTTCCCCCCGACGAGCAGTACTTC.

V gene TRBV7-6 combines with J gene TRBJ1-2; D call uncertain. The germline V and J ends were trimmed by 4 bases and 2 bases, with 8 bases remaining between them. Germline CDR1 is SGHVS and CDR2 is FNYEAQ. This CDR3 is built from 13 residues. The CDR3 sequence: CASSYQWNYGYTF. Here the CDR3 DNA reads TGTGCCAGCAGCTATCAGTGGAACTATGGCTACACCTTC.

The chain links TRBV29-1 to TRBJ2-5; TRBD2 might be the D (6 bases). This CDR3 is built from 13 residues. V shed 4 bases and J shed 2 bases, with 11 bases lying between them. Germline CDR1 is SQVTM and CDR2 is ANQGSEA. CDR3 region: CSVAGVPQETQYF. The CDR3 DNA sequence: TGCAGCGTTGCGGGGGTGCCACAAGAGACCCAGTACTTC.

The V and J genes are TRBV28 and TRBJ2-1, with 16 bases fitting TRBD2. This CDR3 is 17 amino acids long. Trimming at V came to 6 bases and at J to 7 bases, leaving 9 bases not matched to a gene. CDR1 is MDHEN and CDR2 is SYDVKM in the germline V gene. CDR3 in DNA: TGTGCCAGCAGGGGACTAGCGGGGGGGTTAAGGTGGAATGAGCAGTTCTTC. Translated, it gives CASRGLAGGLRWNEQFF.

V is TRBV5-4 and J is TRBJ2-7, with TRBD1 matching 8 bases. Unmatched junction bases numbered 5, after V lost 3 bases and J lost 3 bases. Looked up from germline, CDR1 is SGHNT and CDR2 is YYREEE (reference sequence). The CDR3 contains 14 residues. CDR3 region: CASSSRDRSYEQYF. The CDR3 bases are TGTGCCAGCAGCTCCCGGGACAGGAGCTACGAGCAGTACTTC.

The chain carries TRBV4-2 and TRBJ2-5; 10 positions agree with TRBD2. J gave up 5 bases and V 1 base, and 10 bases lay outside the gene matches. This CDR3 comprises 17 residues. Germline V gene data show CDR1 as LGHNA and CDR2 as YNFKEQ. In DNA form, the CDR3 reads TGTGCCAGCAGCCAAGGTGCAGCGGGGGGGACTGAGGAGACCCAGTACTTC. The encoded protein is CASSQGAAGGTEETQYF.

V is TRBV13 and J is TRBJ2-1; 10 bases are shared with TRBD2. V gave up 2 bases and J gave up 9 bases; unmatched junction bases: 16. CDR3 length: 18 amino acids. CDR1 is PRHDT and CDR2 is FYEKMQ in the germline V gene (reference sequence). CDR3 nucleotide sequence: TGTGCCAGCAGCTTACCTACCCCAAGCGGGGGGGCCTTCGGTGAGCAGTTCTTC. It codes for CASSLPTPSGGAFGEQFF.

For this clone: An end of the junction differs from the germline gene, which may be a read error. The chain combines TRBV30 with TRBJ2-1; TRBD2 is a possible D gene (6 bases). The CDR3 totals 13 residues. The germline gives CDR1 GTSNPN, CDR2 SVGIG (reference sequence). The CDR3 DNA is TGTGCCTGGAGCGTGGGGGAATTGGGGACTTGGGTCTTC. Translating gives CAWSVGELGTWVF.

The rearrangement links TRBV27 to TRBJ2-7, with a tentative D call TRBD2 (6 bases). V was cut by 6 bases and J by 7 bases, with 16 bases left in between. The CDR3 is 13 amino acids. Germline assignment: CDR1 MNHEY and CDR2 SMNVEV (reference sequence). This CDR3 is CASSGLAGGEQYF. DNA of the CDR3: TGTGCCAGCAGCGGGCTCGCCGGGGGTGAGCAGTACTTC.

This clone was detected only a few times. This rearrangement joins TRBV29-1 to TRBJ1-5; D is possibly TRBD1 (6 bases). The CDR3 sequence is 11 residues long. Germline loops: CDR1 SQVTM, CDR2 ANQGSEA. The V gene lost 3 bases and the J gene lost 11 bases, with 11 bases spanning the gap. The CDR3 loop reads CSVDTAGAQHF. For the CDR3, the DNA is TGCAGCGTTGACACGGCAGGGGCCCAGCATTTT. Supplemented by reference TRBV29-1 and TRBJ1-5, the full variable domain reads SAVISQKPSRDICQRGTSLTIQCQVDSQVTMMFWYRQQPGQSLTLIATANQGSEATYESGFVIDKFPISRPNLTFSTLTVSNMSPEDSSIYLCSVDTAGAQHFGDGTRLSIL.

This sequence joins TRBV6-5 and TRBJ1-5; perhaps TRBD1 as D (6 bases). Germline lookup yields CDR1 MNHEY and CDR2 SVGAGI. This CDR3 spans 15 amino acids. V lost 4 bases, J lost 6 bases, and 16 bases lay in between. The CDR3 sequence: CASSWSGGGGQPQHF. DNA of the CDR3: TGTGCCAGCAGTTGGTCGGGGGGCGGCGGTCAGCCCCAGCATTTT.

The genes are TRBV29-1 and TRBJ2-7; possible D gene TRBD1, 6 bases. The CDR3 consists of 13 residues. Trimming removed 3 bases at V and 0 bases at J, with 9 bases between. Per the germline V gene, CDR1 is SQVTM and CDR2 is ANQGSEA. The CDR3, as DNA: TGCAGCGTTGAGGCAGGGGACTCCTACGAGCAGTACTTC. It encodes CSVEAGDSYEQYF.

J is TRBJ1-2 and V is TRBV11-2; D remains unclear. The CDR3 spans 12 residues. The germline V gene encodes CDR1 SGHAT and CDR2 FQNNGV. The ends were cut back, 5 bases at V and 8 bases at J, with 12 bases in the middle. The CDR3 region is CASSSLGGGYTF. The CDR3 DNA reads as TGTGCCAGCAGCAGTCTTGGAGGAGGCTACACCTTC.

V gene TRBV30 combines with J gene TRBJ1-2; no reliable D call. Between the trimmed V and J ends, which lost 4 bases and 6 bases, there was a span of 15 bases. Germline assignment: CDR1 GTSNPN and CDR2 SVGIG (reference sequence). The CDR3 covers 13 residues. CDR3 nucleotide sequence: TGTGCCTGGAATTTTGGTCAGGATAATGGCTACACCTTC. Translation: CAWNFGQDNGYTF.

The chain links TRBV10-3 to TRBJ2-5, with 10 bases fitting TRBD1. This CDR3 region has 17 residues. The trim removed 3 bases at V and 7 bases at J, leaving 14 bases unmatched. Germline CDR1 reads ENHRY; CDR2 reads SYGVKD. The CDR3 DNA is TGTGCCATCAGTGACCCCCGGGTCGGACAGGGGGAGGGGACCCAGTACTTC. It is translated as CAISDPRVGQGEGTQYF.

This chain joins TRBV7-6 and TRBJ1-1; 9 nucleotides agree with TRBD1. The CDR3 spans 14 residues. The trim removed 5 bases at V and 5 bases at J, leaving 6 bases unmatched. Germline V gene data show CDR1 as SGHVS and CDR2 as FNYEAQ. The CDR3, as DNA: TGTGCCAGCAGCCTTGGGACAGGGAGGACTGAAGCTTTCTTT. It translates to CASSLGTGRTEAFF.

The rearrangement uses TRBV19 and TRBJ1-1; TRBD1 matches 8 bases. CDR1 is LNHDA, CDR2 SQIVND, per germline (reference sequence). CDR3 size: 15 residues. Trimming took 1 base from V and 1 from J; bases not matched to a gene: 2. CDR3 loop: CASSIVGTGNTEAFF. Written as DNA, the CDR3 is TGTGCCAGTAGTATAGTAGGGACAGGGAACACTGAAGCTTTCTTT.

The V gene is TRBV7-3, the J gene TRBJ2-1; weak D call: TRBD2 (6 bases). Trimming removed 3 bases at V and 8 bases at J, with 8 bases between. This CDR3 is built from 12 residues. The germline CDR1 and CDR2 sequences are SGHTA and FQGTGA. The CDR3 sequence is CASSLAGYEQFF. CDR3 DNA: TGTGCCAGCAGCTTGGCGGGGTATGAGCAGTTCTTC.

The chain couples TRBV6-6 to TRBJ1-6; 8 positions agree with TRBD1. CDR3 size: 14 residues. Germline V lookup: CDR1 MNHNY, CDR2 SVGAGI (reference sequence). J gave up 10 bases and V 6 bases, and 8 bases lay outside the gene matches. The chain's CDR3 is CASRPGQVRSPLHF. CDR3 DNA sequence: TGTGCCAGCAGACCGGGACAGGTTAGGTCACCCCTCCACTTT.